The T cell receptor beta chain under discussion was sequenced for a study of regulatory T cells in long-lasting Graves disease. Study at large: Newly diagnosed Graves' patients had taken antithyroid drugs under 3 months.

Assembly of TCR beta libraries relied on iRepertoire HTBI primers together with Arm-PCR of CDR3 regions. TCRdb recomputed calls from the multiplex PCR reads with MiXCR, one row per CDR3 protein. The repertoire holds 500,000 or so distinct CDR3 sequences, with about 14% as singletons. The CDR3 length is 13 residues. Germline CDR1 reads SGHRS; CDR2 reads YFSETQ. V gave up 4 bases and J gave up 4 bases; unmatched junction bases: 2. Time point reported: newly diagnosed GD, antithyroid drugs for less than 3 months. Scientists built the TCR library using RNA that was extracted from PBMCs. This clonotype showed up many times. Its specificity is unknown. Study results and caveats: The study found TRBV28, TRBJ1-2 and TRBJ2-5 favored in persistent disease.

The data were also submitted as part of a second study, on T cells in Graves' hyperthyroidism and ophthalmopathy. That paper notes: Diagnosis of hyperthyroidism was new in patients aged 18 to 65, and its duration was under 2 months. A set of HTBI primers served as the primers for a first-round RT-PCR of the TCR CDR3.

The clonotype was recovered from a woman aged 45-65 years with Graves disease. Sequencing used peripheral blood mononuclear cells (PBMCs), obtained at new diagnosis, from a patient treated with antithyroid drugs. J is TRBJ1-1 and V is TRBV5-1; 9 bases match TRBD1. The CDR3 DNA is TGCGCCAGCAGCCCGGACAGGGGCACTGAAGCTTTCTTT. Protein product: CASSPDRGTEAFF.